These 19 T cell receptor beta chains were sequenced from one sample in a study of blood T cell repertoires in COVID-19. Sequenced by immunoSEQ multiplex PCR; TCRdb stores in-frame clones only, minus some. The data contain tens of thousands of clones, 84% of them singletons. The sample was peripheral blood. These receptor sequences come from a man of 80 years or more with COVID-19, enrolled during active disease.

This rearrangement joins TRBV5-4 to TRBJ1-1; TRBD1 agrees at 11 bases. Germline V lookup: CDR1 SGHNT, CDR2 YYREEE (reference sequence). The CDR3 extends over 13 amino acids. V gave up 2 bases and J gave up 10 bases; unmatched junction bases: 4. The CDR3 DNA is TGTGCCAGCAGCTTAGACGGGACAGGGGGAGCTTTCTTT. Its protein product is CASSLDGTGGAFF.

The genes are TRBV24-1 and TRBJ2-3; 12 bases are a match to TRBD2. Germline V lookup: CDR1 KGHDR, CDR2 SFDVKD. The CDR3 contains 16 residues. V lost 4 bases, J lost 3 bases, and 4 bases stayed unmatched. The CDR3, as DNA: TGTGCCACCAGTGACCCCGGGACTAGCGGGACAGATACGCAGTATTTT. The encoded protein is CATSDPGTSGTDTQYF.

CDR3 coding DNA: TGTGCCAGCAGCGCCCCCCCGGGGGGAAGCACTGAAGCTTTCTTT. It codes for CASSAPPGGSTEAFF. The V gene is TRBV9, the J gene TRBJ1-1; tentatively, D is TRBD1 (5 bases). V was trimmed by 3 bases and J by 4 bases, leaving 16 bases between them. Germline values: CDR1 SGDLS, CDR2 YYNGEE. This CDR3 comprises 15 residues.

This sequence joins TRBV7-9 and TRBJ1-1, with 11 bases aligning to TRBD1. The germline V gene encodes CDR1 SEHNR and CDR2 FQNEAQ (reference sequence). There are 11 residues in the CDR3. Losses at the gene ends were 11 bases for V and 4 bases for J; bases not matched to a gene: 0. The CDR3 loop reads CAGTGGTEAFF. The CDR3 region has the DNA TGTGCCGGGACAGGGGGCACTGAAGCTTTCTTT. Full variable domain (rest looked up from reference TRBV7-9 and TRBJ1-1): DTGVSQNPRHKITKRGQNVTFRCDPISEHNRLYWYRQTLGQGPEFLTYFQNEAQLEKSRLLSDRFSAERPKGSFSTLEIQRTEQGDSAMYLCAGTGGTEAFFGQGTRLTVV.

The rearrangement links TRBV30 to TRBJ1-1, with D possibly TRBD1 on 6 matching bases. The CDR3 has 15 residues. Trimming stripped 0 bases from V and 6 bases from J, with 17 bases between. The V gene's germline CDR1 is GTSNPN and CDR2 SVGIG (reference sequence). The DNA of the CDR3 is TGTGCCTGGAGTGTCTTGTCTAGGCAGGGGCCTGAAGCTTTCTTT. It specifies CAWSVLSRQGPEAFF.

Only one count was recorded for this clone. The chain couples TRBV13 to TRBJ2-7; D uncertain. V was pared by 1 base and J by 3 bases, with 7 bases between. Per the germline V gene, CDR1 is PRHDT and CDR2 is FYEKMQ (reference sequence). CDR3 length: 13 amino acids. CDR3: CASSLDQDYEQYF. The CDR3 DNA follows: TGTGCCAGCAGCTTAGATCAGGACTACGAGCAGTACTTC.

V and J are TRBV9 and TRBJ1-6; D call uncertain. This CDR3 has 18 residues. From germline, CDR1 is SGDLS and CDR2 YYNGEE. The ends were cut back, 1 base at V and 5 bases at J, with 19 bases in the middle. The DNA for the CDR3 is TGTGCCAGCAGCGTAAGCCCGAATGACGGGGTCAATAATTCACCCCTCCACTTT. It translates to CASSVSPNDGVNNSPLHF.

V and J are TRBV6-1 and TRBJ1-2, with D uncertain. The germline CDR1 and CDR2 sequences are MNHNS and SASEGT. V lost 1 base and J lost 2, with 5 bases in between. This CDR3 spans 13 amino acids. The CDR3, as DNA: TGTGCCAGCAGTGAAGTCGGGAACTATGGCTACACCTTC. As protein: CASSEVGNYGYTF.

V is TRBV7-9 and J is TRBJ1-2; D uncertain. Deletions cut 4 bases from V and 2 bases from J, with 11 bases between. The CDR3 has 14 residues. Germline V gene lookup returns CDR1 SEHNR and CDR2 FQNEAQ (reference sequence). The CDR3 DNA reads TGTGCCAGCAGCTCGACCCCGGAGAACTATGGCTACACCTTC. This gives the protein CASSSTPENYGYTF.

This clone was seen just once. The chain links TRBV5-1 to TRBJ2-2; D not resolved. CDR1 and CDR2 from the germline V gene are SGHRS and YFSETQ. The CDR3 sequence is 14 residues long. The V gene lost 1 base and the J gene lost 2 bases, with 6 bases spanning the gap. The CDR3 reads CASSLSTNTGELFF. The CDR3 DNA follows: TGCGCCAGCAGCTTGTCCACTAACACCGGGGAGCTGTTTTTT.

The V and J genes are TRBV5-5 and TRBJ2-1, with 7 bases matching TRBD2. Germline CDR1 reads SGHKS; CDR2 reads YYEKEE (reference sequence). The length of the CDR3 is 15 residues. Germline trimming cut 4 bases from V and 3 bases from J; bases unmatched to any gene: 7. CDR3 loop: CASSLGGRNYNEQFF. The CDR3 region has the DNA TGTGCCAGCAGCCTCGGGGGGAGAAACTACAATGAGCAGTTCTTC.

This chain links TRBV6-6 with TRBJ1-6; 9 bases line up with TRBD1. This CDR3 is built from 15 residues. V shed 6 bases, J shed 7 bases, and the junction held 7 bases outside the gene matches. CDR1 MNHNY and CDR2 SVGAGI come from the germline V gene (reference sequence). The CDR3 sequence: CASSPDRGNNSPLHF. The CDR3 region has the DNA TGTGCCAGCAGCCCCGACAGGGGGAACAATTCACCCCTCCACTTT.

The chain is built from TRBV7-2 and TRBJ2-1; D gene ambiguous. The CDR3 is made up of 14 amino acids. The V and J ends lost 8 bases and 0 bases respectively, with 11 bases between them. In germline, CDR1 is SGHTA, CDR2 FQGNSA. CDR3 in DNA: TGTGCCAGCGGGCAGCTGAGCTCCTACAATGAGCAGTTCTTC. It codes for CASGQLSSYNEQFF.

V usage is TRBV4-1 and J usage is TRBJ2-3; D unresolved. V lost 4 bases to trimming and J lost 2 bases, with 19 bases between them. The CDR3 has 17 residues. From germline, CDR1 is MGHRA and CDR2 YSYEKL. Written as DNA, the CDR3 is TGCGCCAGCAGCCTCACCGGTCTAGGTACAACCACAGATACGCAGTATTTT. It yields the protein CASSLTGLGTTTDTQYF.

The chain joins TRBV24-1 to TRBJ1-2, with D unclear. V shed 1 base and J shed 1 base, with 6 bases lying between them. Germline V gives CDR1 KGHDR, CDR2 SFDVKD. The CDR3 is made up of 14 amino acids. The CDR3 here is CATSDFRSNYGYTF. Written as DNA, the CDR3 is TGTGCCACCAGTGATTTTCGGAGTAACTATGGCTACACCTTC.

This clone appeared a single time. The V gene is TRBV5-1, the J gene TRBJ2-7; a possible D gene is TRBD1 (5 bases). CDR1 SGHRS and CDR2 YFSETQ come from the germline V gene. This CDR3 is 13 amino acids long. Trimming took off 4 bases at V and 2 bases at J, with 10 bases between the two ends. CDR3 DNA: TGCGCCAGCAGCCAGGGTCAACCCTACGAGCAGTACTTC. Its protein is CASSQGQPYEQYF.

This clone was counted between two and nine times. The chain joins TRBV6-5 to TRBJ1-1; TRBD1 aligns across 8 bases. Germline V CDR1 and CDR2: MNHEY, SVGAGI. CDR3 length: 15 amino acids. V lost 4 bases, J lost 2 bases, and 6 bases stayed unmatched. The CDR3 here is CASSLNRGGNTEAFF. The CDR3, as DNA: TGTGCCAGCAGTTTGAACAGGGGGGGAAACACTGAAGCTTTCTTT.

V usage is TRBV7-2 and J usage is TRBJ1-6, with 9 bases fitting TRBD1. The CDR3 sequence is 17 residues long. Germline V lookup: CDR1 SGHTA, CDR2 FQGNSA. J lost 7 bases, V lost 0 bases, and 7 bases had no gene match. DNA of the CDR3: TGTGCCAGCAGCTTAGCGACAGGACAGGGGAGGAATTCACCCCTCCACTTT. This gives the protein CASSLATGQGRNSPLHF.

The chain links TRBV2 to TRBJ2-7; TRBD1 aligns across 8 bases. The J segment lost 4 bases and the V segment lost 1 base, leaving 6 bases of the junction unmatched. The CDR3 has 15 amino acids. Per the germline V gene, CDR1 is SNHLY and CDR2 is FYNNEI. The CDR3 loop is CASSEDRTGFYEQYF. The CDR3 bases are TGTGCCAGCAGTGAAGATCGGACAGGGTTTTACGAGCAGTACTTC.